Listed below are T cell receptor beta chains from one sample, sequenced in a study of a mutant IDH1 vaccine in newly diagnosed glioma. Sequenced by immunoSEQ multiplex PCR; TCRdb stores in-frame clones only, minus some. The sample includes about 25,000 clones, 93% of them seen just once. This sample comprised PBMCs, obtained from a glioma patient treated with radiotherapy, temozolomide or both. These receptor sequences come from a man in his forties with glioma. Each CDR3 is given with its conserved first and last residue. A D gene is named only where the DNA matches it firmly.

TRBD2	TRBV11-2	TRBJ2-2	TGTGCCAGCAGTACGGGGGGACCGAACACCGGGGAGCTGTTTTTT	CASSTGGPNTGELFF
-	TRBV27	TRBJ2-3	TGTGCCAGCAGCAACTGGGGGGAAAAAACAGATACGCAGTATTTT	CASSNWGEKTDTQYF
-	TRBV6-6	TRBJ1-5	TGTGCCAGCATCCGGGGGGGCATAAATCAGCCCCAGCATTTT	CASIRGGINQPQHF
-	TRBV5-1	TRBJ2-1	TGCGCCAGCAGCTTGGACCCCGGGGTCAATGAGCAGTTCTTC	CASSLDPGVNEQFF
TRBD2	TRBV5-1	TRBJ2-3	TGCGCCAGCAGCCTTAGCGGGGTCAGCACAGATACGCAGTATTTT	CASSLSGVSTDTQYF
TRBD1	TRBV27	TRBJ1-1	TGTGCCAGCAGTCCGACAGGGGGCGGTTACACTGAAGCTTTCTTT	CASSPTGGGYTEAFF
TRBD1	TRBV6-5	TRBJ2-7	TGTGCCAGCAGTTACCGACAGGGGGCCCTCGAGCAGTACTTC	CASSYRQGALEQYF
-	TRBV19	TRBJ1-1	TGTGCCAGTAGCCCTCACGTGAACACTGAAGCTTTCTTT	CASSPHVNTEAFF
TRBD2	TRBV5-1	TRBJ2-7	TGCGCCAGCAGCTTGACTGTCGGGGGGACCTACGAGCAGTACTTC	CASSLTVGGTYEQYF
-	TRBV6-4	TRBJ2-2	TGTGCCAGCAGTGACGGAGAGGGTGGGACCGGGGAGCTGTTTTTT	CASSDGEGGTGELFF
-	TRBV5-1	TRBJ1-1	TGCGCCAGCAGCTTGTTGGGCCATGAGAACACTGAAGCTTTCTTT	CASSLLGHENTEAFF
-	TRBV12-5	TRBJ2-4	TGTGCTAGTGGCCCGACGGAAGGGGTAGTCAAAAACATTCAGTACTTC	CASGPTEGVVKNIQYF
-	TRBV5-4	TRBJ2-7	TGTGCCAGCAGCTTTAAGGGTTACGAGCAGTACTTC	CASSFKGYEQYF
-	TRBV7-7	TRBJ1-2	TGTGCCAGCAGCACCGGTGAGTGCCGAAAGACCTATGGCTACACCTTC	CASSTGECRKTYGYTF
-	TRBV5-1	TRBJ2-2	TGCGCCAGCAGCTTGTTTTCCGGGGAGCTGTTTTTT	CASSLFSGELFF
TRBD1	TRBV10-1	TRBJ2-3	TGCGCCAGCAGTGGACAGGGGCCCACAGATACGCAGTATTTT	CASSGQGPTDTQYF
-	TRBV21-1	TRBJ2-1	TGTGCCAGCAGCAATTTTCCGGGACTAGCGGCCAATGAGCAGTTCTTC	CASSNFPGLAANEQFF
TRBD1	TRBV2	TRBJ1-2	TGTGCCAGCAGTAAAGGGACAGGGGGCACGGGCTACACCTTC	CASSKGTGGTGYTF
TRBD1	TRBV10-3	TRBJ1-5	TGTGCCATCAGTGAACAGGGGTTTAGCAATCAGCCCCAGCATTTT	CAISEQGFSNQPQHF
TRBD1	TRBV7-9	TRBJ1-3	TGTGCCAGCAGCACCTGGGACAGGGGAAACACCATATATTTT	CASSTWDRGNTIYF
-	TRBV30	TRBJ1-3	TGTGCCTGGAGTGCATATTCTGGAAACACCATATATTTT	CAWSAYSGNTIYF
TRBD1	TRBV7-9	TRBJ2-7	TGTGCCAGCAGCCGGGACAGTACAAGTTACGAGCAGTACTTC	CASSRDSTSYEQYF
-	TRBV7-8	TRBJ2-7	TGTGCCAGCAGCCTAGGGGGATTCCCCCACGAGCAGTACTTC	CASSLGGFPHEQYF
-	TRBV2	TRBJ1-2	TGTGCCAGCAGCGACGAGACGGGCTATGGCTACACCTTC	CASSDETGYGYTF
-	TRBV7-8	TRBJ2-7	TGTGCCAGCAGCTTAAGGGATATAACCTACGAGCAGTACTTC	CASSLRDITYEQYF
TRBD1	TRBV5-6	TRBJ1-2	TGTGCCAGCAGCGGCGGGACAGGGGACGGCTACACCTTC	CASSGGTGDGYTF
TRBD2	TRBV5-1	TRBJ2-2	TGCGCCAGCAGCTTGATACTAGCGGGGGTTGCGAACACCGGGGAGCTGTTTTTT	CASSLILAGVANTGELFF
-	TRBV11-2	TRBJ2-7	TGTGCCAGCAGCTTAGCAGGCGGTAGCTCCTACGAGCAGTACTTC	CASSLAGGSSYEQYF
-	TRBV6-5	TRBJ2-1	TGTGCCAGCTTAGGGGCGGGGAGAAATGAGCAGTTCTTC	CASLGAGRNEQFF
-	TRBV6-1	TRBJ2-5	TGTGCCAGCAGTCCCCGAGTCGGACAGCAAGAGACCCAGTACTTC	CASSPRVGQQETQYF
-	TRBV19	TRBJ1-5	TGTGCCAGTAGTATAATTGTGGTGGGTCAGCCCCAGCATTTT	CASSIIVVGQPQHF
TRBD2	TRBV11-2	TRBJ2-7	TGTGCCAGCAGCTTAGAGCGGGGGGCTCTCTACGAGCAGTACTTC	CASSLERGALYEQYF
-	TRBV30	TRBJ1-1	TGTGCCTGGAGTGTATTAACCGGACATCCCTCGAACACTGAAGCTTTCTTT	CAWSVLTGHPSNTEAFF
TRBD1	TRBV6-5	TRBJ1-2	TGTGCCAGCAGTACCGGGACAGTAAACCGCGGCTACACCTTC	CASSTGTVNRGYTF
TRBD1	TRBV5-1	TRBJ1-1	TGCGCCAGCAGCTGGGGGGACAGGGTTAGCACTGAAGCTTTCTTT	CASSWGDRVSTEAFF
TRBD1	TRBV29-1	TRBJ1-2	TGCAGCGTTGACGACGAGACAGGGGAGGCGGATGGCTACACCTTC	CSVDDETGEADGYTF